One T cell receptor beta chain is described in this entry. Antigen: not known. Sequencing used immunoSEQ multiplex PCR; TCRdb keeps in-frame clones, though not all of them. The sample lists some 30,000 clones; 65% to 75% were seen once. The data belong to a study of OX40 agonist ivuxolimab in advanced cancers. Whole-study context: Participants averaged 60 years of age (range 23 to 79) and were around 80% male. Study-level findings and limits: The work left the antigen specificity of expanded peripheral T cells undetermined.

A history of autoimmune disease or systemic immunosuppression excluded patients. Samples of blood were obtained at baseline, on cycle 4 day 1, and on cycle 7 day 1. The CDR3 sequence is 15 residues long. The V segment lost 0 bases and the J segment 7 bases; nucleotides outside the gene matches: 3. Germline assignment: CDR1 SGHDT and CDR2 YYEEEE. The chain uses TRBV5-6 and TRBJ1-5; 11 bases line up with TRBD1. The source is an adult with an advanced solid tumor such as melanoma, head and neck, liver or kidney cancer. Material: CD4+ or CD8+ T cells sorted from blood, obtained in a trial of the OX40 agonist ivuxolimab. This CDR3 reads CASSLGTGGEQPQHF. The CDR3 nucleotides are TGTGCCAGCAGCTTGGGGACAGGGGGCGAACAGCCCCAGCATTTT.